These 30 T cell receptor beta chains share one sample of origin, sequenced in a study of blood T cells in healthy people across ages. The use of a sample-barcoded 5' primer and a J-beta primer mix characterized a second PCR of roughly 6 to 11 cycles. From the 5' RACE reads, TCRdb called clonotypes with MiXCR, one entry per CDR3 protein. The sample holds approximately 1.5 million distinct CDR3 sequences, 30% to 40% seen once. The sample taken for sequencing was blood. Receptors were obtained from a woman aged 30 to 39 in good health.

This clonotype was seen more than once but under ten times. V usage is TRBV25-1 and J usage is TRBJ1-6; perhaps TRBD1 as D (6 bases). Trimming removed 3 bases from V and 10 bases from J, with 13 bases in between. The CDR3 spans 14 residues. The germline CDR1 and CDR2 sequences are MGHDK and SYGVNS. In nucleotides, the CDR3 is TGTGCCAGCAGTGATCGGACAGAGGTCTCACCCCTCCACTTT. Protein product: CASSDRTEVSPLHF.

The rearrangement uses TRBV28 and TRBJ1-2, with 8 bases aligning to TRBD1. Germline CDR1 and CDR2: MDHEN and SYDVKM. The trim removed 5 bases at V and 3 bases at J, leaving 5 bases unmatched. This CDR3 region has 14 residues. The CDR3 here is CASSMDRVYYGYTF. DNA of the CDR3: TGTGCCAGCAGTATGGACAGGGTTTACTATGGCTACACCTTC.

The sample holds a few counts of this clonotype. The J gene is TRBJ2-7, the V gene TRBV9; 8 positions agree with TRBD2. The germline CDR1 and CDR2 sequences are SGDLS and YYNGEE. The CDR3 contains 15 residues. J lost 6 bases, V lost 3 bases, and 11 bases had no gene match. The CDR3 loop is CASSAGSGSLREQYF. DNA for the CDR3: TGTGCCAGCAGCGCCGGCAGCGGGAGTTTACGCGAGCAGTACTTC.

This clonotype turned up a few times. J is TRBJ1-2 and V is TRBV20-1; D perhaps matches TRBD1 (5 bases). The CDR3 length is 15 residues. Germline V gene lookup returns CDR1 DFQATT and CDR2 SNEGSKA (reference sequence). V was clipped by 0 bases and J by 1 base, with 12 bases between them. CDR3 sequence reads: CSARDQWGGNYGYTF. The CDR3 DNA reads TGCAGTGCTAGAGATCAATGGGGGGGTAACTATGGCTACACCTTC.

This clonotype turned up a few times. The rearrangement uses TRBV28 and TRBJ2-7; TRBD1 aligns across 7 bases. Germline CDR1 is MDHEN and CDR2 is SYDVKM. V lost 8 bases, J lost 2 bases, and 12 bases stayed unmatched. The CDR3 sequence is 15 residues long. The CDR3 here is CASRPRQGFPYEQYF. CDR3 coding DNA: TGTGCCAGCCGACCTCGACAGGGATTCCCCTACGAGCAGTACTTC.

This chain connects TRBV29-1 to TRBJ1-1; D call uncertain. This CDR3 contains 13 residues. The germline V and J ends were trimmed by 3 bases and 1 base, with 9 bases remaining between them. The germline gives CDR1 SQVTM, CDR2 ANQGSEA. The CDR3 loop is CSVELDTNTEAFF. The DNA for the CDR3 is TGCAGCGTTGAGCTTGATACGAACACTGAAGCTTTCTTT.

The chain joins TRBV20-1 to TRBJ1-4; D gene ambiguous. V lost 7 bases and J 0 bases, leaving 12 bases between the germline ends. CDR1 and CDR2 from the germline V gene are DFQATT and SNEGSKA (reference sequence). The CDR3 covers 14 residues. Here the CDR3 reads CSVRAPSTNEKLFF. The CDR3 DNA follows: TGCAGTGTCAGAGCCCCATCAACTAATGAAAAACTGTTTTTT.

V and J are TRBV12-3 or TRBV12-4 and TRBJ2-5; tentative D call: TRBD1 (6 bases). The CDR3 length is 15 residues. V was shortened by 6 bases and J by 4 bases, with 18 bases between the two germline ends. CDR3 in amino acids: CASSQTGARGETQYF. The CDR3 nucleotides read TGTGCCAGCAGCCAGACAGGCGCCCGGGGAGAGACCCAGTACTTC.

The table lists this clonotype with many counts. The CDR3 DNA sequence: TGTGCCAGCAGCCAAGGGGACGGGTTCGAGCAGTACTTC. Its protein product is CASSQGDGFEQYF. This chain uses TRBV4-2 with TRBJ2-5; D possibly matches TRBD1 or TRBD2 (5 bases each). Near its end, the DNA agrees better with TRBJ2-7, so the J call may be wrong. Germline CDR1 and CDR2: LGHNA and YNFKEQ. The CDR3 sequence is 13 residues long.

J is TRBJ2-7 and V is TRBV6-2 or TRBV6-3; possibly TRBD1 for D (6 bases). There are 15 residues in the CDR3. From germline, CDR1 is MNHEY and CDR2 SVGEGT. Trimming left V 6 bases short and J 7 bases short, with 22 bases between. DNA for the CDR3: TGTGCCAGCAGGGATCAGGGTAGGGCCCAGGGGGAGCAGTACTTC. Translated, it gives CASRDQGRAQGEQYF.

The CDR3 nucleotides read TGCAGTGCGACGGACCCTACTAGCGGGTACCAAGAGACCCAGTACTTC. It translates to CSATDPTSGYQETQYF. The chain recombines TRBV20-1 with TRBJ2-5; 9 bases fit TRBD2. J gave up 0 bases and V 6 bases, and 11 bases lay outside the gene matches. The CDR3 length is 16 residues. Germline CDR1 and CDR2: DFQATT and SNEGSKA (reference sequence).

The genes are TRBV6-5 and TRBJ1-2, with a possible D match to TRBD1 (6 bases). Germline V gene sequence: CDR1 MNHEY, CDR2 SVGAGI. The ends were cut back, 5 bases at V and 10 bases at J, with 20 bases in the middle. The CDR3 length is 14 residues. The CDR3 nucleotides read TGTGCCAGCAGTCCCCTCACTATTGGGGGCCTCTACACCTTC. Amino acids: CASSPLTIGGLYTF.

This clonotype appeared a few times. This chain links TRBV15 with TRBJ2-7; no definite D call. The germline V gene encodes CDR1 LNHNV and CDR2 YYDKDF (reference sequence). The CDR3 extends over 16 amino acids. Trimming left V 0 bases short and J 5 bases short, with 17 bases between. The CDR3 sequence is CATSRDRARSSDEQYF. Here the CDR3 DNA reads TGTGCCACCAGCAGAGATCGGGCTCGCAGTTCCGACGAGCAGTACTTC.

This clonotype was found once. The rearrangement joins TRBV11-2 to TRBJ1-2; D remains unclear. This CDR3 is 15 amino acids long. Trimming shortened V by 0 bases and J by 8 bases, and 16 bases separated the two germline ends. The germline gives CDR1 SGHAT, CDR2 FQNNGV. CDR3 sequence reads: CASSLDLAKIEGYTF. In DNA form, the CDR3 reads TGTGCCAGCAGCTTAGATCTGGCCAAGATCGAGGGCTACACCTTC.

CDR3 sequence (DNA): TGTGCCAGCAGCCCCCAGGAGCTTCGCGAGCAGTACTTC. The encoded protein is CASSPQELREQYF. V gene TRBV7-6 combines with J gene TRBJ2-7; no definite D call. Trimming pared 5 bases from V and 6 bases from J, leaving 14 bases between. CDR1 SGHVS and CDR2 FNYEAQ come from the germline V gene. This CDR3 spans 13 amino acids.

Many counts were recorded for this clonotype. The chain employs TRBV7-9 and TRBJ1-6, with a weak D call TRBD1 (6 bases). CDR3 length equals 15 residues. V gave up 2 bases and J gave up 4 bases, with 9 bases separating them. Germline assignment: CDR1 SEHNR and CDR2 FQNEAQ (reference sequence). The CDR3: CASSLSQGYNSPLHF. CDR3 in DNA: TGTGCCAGCAGCTTAAGTCAGGGGTATAATTCACCCCTCCACTTT.

The chain recombines TRBV30 with TRBJ2-5; no clear D. The V gene's germline CDR1 is GTSNPN and CDR2 SVGIG (reference sequence). The CDR3 totals 12 residues. Trimming removed 1 base from V and 0 bases from J, with 3 bases in between. CDR3 sequence: CAWSDNQETQYF. The CDR3 region has the DNA TGTGCCTGGAGTGACAACCAAGAGACCCAGTACTTC.

The chain joins TRBV20-1 to TRBJ2-5, with TRBD1 as a possible D gene (6 bases). Germline V gene lookup returns CDR1 DFQATT and CDR2 SNEGSKA (reference sequence). The CDR3 contains 13 residues. V gave up 5 bases and J gave up 5 bases, with 15 bases separating them. CDR3 sequence (DNA): TGCAGTGCTCAGGGGCCCGTACGGGAGACCCAGTACTTC. Residues: CSAQGPVRETQYF.

In its sample, this clonotype was seen a few times. The V call is TRBV9, the J call TRBJ2-7; D possibly matches TRBD1 or TRBD2 (5 bases each). The ends were cut back, 0 bases at V and 3 bases at J, with 13 bases in the middle. Germline-derived CDR1 and CDR2 are SGDLS and YYNGEE. The CDR3 extends over 15 amino acids. CDR3 protein: CASSVEGTANYEQYF. The CDR3 coding sequence is TGTGCCAGCAGCGTAGAGGGGACGGCAAACTACGAGCAGTACTTC.

A note on this clonotype: The junction departs from the called germline gene at one end, perhaps through a read error. This chain links TRBV4-3 with TRBJ2-5; 7 positions agree with TRBD2. The CDR3 is made up of 14 amino acids. Germline CDR1 is LGHNA and CDR2 is YSLEER. In DNA, the CDR3 is TGCGCCAGCAGCCAACTGACGGGAGGTAGCGAGCAGTACTTT. This gives the protein CASSQLTGGSEQYF.

The J gene is TRBJ1-2, the V gene TRBV9, with TRBD1 identical over 7 bases. CDR3 length equals 15 residues. V gave up 3 bases and J gave up 8 bases; unmatched junction bases: 13. Germline loops: CDR1 SGDLS, CDR2 YYNGEE. CDR3: CASSAGGEGAEGYTF. The CDR3 DNA follows: TGTGCCAGCAGCGCCGGGGGAGAGGGGGCAGAAGGCTACACCTTC.

Notes on this clonotype: Since a much larger clone is just one base distant, this may be a read error. The chain is built from TRBV5-1 and TRBJ2-1; unclear D gene. From germline, CDR1 is SGHRS and CDR2 YFSETQ. Trimming removed 1 base at V and 8 bases at J, with 10 bases between. This CDR3 contains 13 residues. The chain's CDR3 is CASSLSQDDEQFF. The CDR3 DNA is TGCGCCAGCAGCTTGAGTCAAGACGATGAGCAGTTCTTC.

The chain recombines TRBV4-1 with TRBJ2-1, with 9 bases aligning to TRBD1. The CDR3 extends over 14 amino acids. The J segment lost 8 bases and the V segment lost 6 bases, leaving 8 bases of the junction unmatched. Germline V lookup: CDR1 MGHRA, CDR2 YSYEKL. CDR3 DNA: TGCGCCAGCAGGGGAGACAGGGGGAGTCATGAGCAGTTCTTC. Its protein product is CASRGDRGSHEQFF.

V gene TRBV29-1 combines with J gene TRBJ2-3, with D maybe TRBD1 (5 bases). CDR3 length equals 15 residues. Germline V lookup: CDR1 SQVTM, CDR2 ANQGSEA. The V end lost 0 bases, the J end lost 2 bases, and 12 bases lay between the germline ends. For the CDR3, the DNA is TGCAGCGTTGAAGAGGGGCTGGGGCCCACAGATACGCAGTATTTT. It codes for CSVEEGLGPTDTQYF.

The chain links TRBV7-9 to TRBJ2-1; D gene ambiguous. In germline, CDR1 is SEHNR, CDR2 FQNEAQ (reference sequence). The CDR3 covers 17 residues. Trimming pared 5 bases from V and 0 bases from J, leaving 17 bases between. CDR3 in amino acids: CASSGVLQRPSYNEQFF. The CDR3 DNA sequence: TGTGCCAGCAGCGGGGTCCTACAGCGCCCCTCCTACAATGAGCAGTTCTTC.

The genes are TRBV11-2 and TRBJ2-1; D might be TRBD1 or TRBD2, each matching 5 bases. Germline assignment: CDR1 SGHAT and CDR2 FQNNGV. The CDR3 has 15 residues. V was trimmed by 1 base and J by 4 bases, leaving 11 bases between them. CDR3 loop: CASSLGGTQYNEQFF. The DNA for the CDR3 is TGTGCCAGCAGCTTAGGGGGGACGCAATACAATGAGCAGTTCTTC.

The rearrangement joins TRBV7-9 to TRBJ2-1; D is undetermined. The CDR3 is 17 residues long. CDR1 is SEHNR, CDR2 FQNEAQ, per germline (reference sequence). Trimming removed 5 bases from V and 0 bases from J, with 17 bases in between. The CDR3 loop reads CASSPMQQESSYNEQFF. The CDR3 DNA reads as TGTGCCAGCAGCCCGATGCAGCAGGAGAGCTCCTACAATGAGCAGTTCTTC.

This clonotype was detected a few times. The chain couples TRBV7-2 to TRBJ1-2; D remains unclear. This CDR3 has 12 amino acids. The V end lost 5 bases, the J end lost 6 bases, and 10 bases lay between the germline ends. Per germline, CDR1 SGHTA and CDR2 FQGNSA. The CDR3, as DNA: TGTGCCAGCAGCCCCGGGGTCCATGGCTACACCTTC. Its translation is CASSPGVHGYTF.

This chain connects TRBV2 to TRBJ2-7; either TRBD1 or TRBD2 may supply D (5 bases each). The V and J ends lost 6 bases and 0 bases respectively, with 12 bases between them. This CDR3 contains 14 residues. Germline V gene data show CDR1 as SNHLY and CDR2 as FYNNEI. The CDR3 spells CASRLSGTSYEQYF. The CDR3, as DNA: TGTGCCAGCAGGTTGTCAGGGACCTCCTACGAGCAGTACTTC.

There are a few counts of this clonotype. V is TRBV29-1 and J is TRBJ1-2, with a tentative D call TRBD1 (5 bases). The V gene's germline CDR1 is SQVTM and CDR2 ANQGSEA. The V gene lost 0 bases and the J gene lost 1 base, with 18 bases spanning the gap. The CDR3 spans 17 residues. The CDR3 nucleotides are TGCAGCGTTGAAGATCGGGGCCGGCAGGGCCTTAACTATGGCTACACCTTC. Protein: CSVEDRGRQGLNYGYTF.